Detailed here is one T cell receptor beta chain. The data derive from a study of blood T cell repertoires in COVID-19. Across the whole study: PBMCs, B-cell-depleted T cells, or T cells were the source of the cDNA or gDNA that made up the material.

Trimming took 5 bases from V and 7 from J, leaving 21 bases between them. The CDR3 has 16 amino acids. Looked up from germline, CDR1 is MNHEY and CDR2 is SMNVEV (reference sequence). Produced via immunoSEQ multiplex PCR; TCRdb's table is partial and in-frame only. The data show some 380,000 clones, about 90% seen once. The V call is TRBV27, the J call TRBJ2-1; maybe TRBD2 (6 bases). The sequence came from a man aged 25-45 years who had recovered from COVID-19. The sample taken for sequencing was PBMCs or T cells enriched from blood (not recorded which). The CDR3, as DNA: TGTGCCAGCAGTACGATAAGCGGCGGGGCAGGGAATGAGCAGTTCTTC. Translating it yields CASSTISGGAGNEQFF.